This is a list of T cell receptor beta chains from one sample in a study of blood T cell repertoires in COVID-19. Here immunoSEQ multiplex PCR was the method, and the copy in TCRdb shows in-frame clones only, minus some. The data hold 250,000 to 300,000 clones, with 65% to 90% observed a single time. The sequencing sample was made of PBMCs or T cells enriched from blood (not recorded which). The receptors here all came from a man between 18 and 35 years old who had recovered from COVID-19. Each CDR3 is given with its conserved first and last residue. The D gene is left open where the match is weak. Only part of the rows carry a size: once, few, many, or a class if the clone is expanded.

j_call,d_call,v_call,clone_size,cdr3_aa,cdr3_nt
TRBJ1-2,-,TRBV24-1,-,CATSGQGSGSYGYTF,TGTGCCACCAGTGGTCAGGGCAGTGGTAGCTATGGCTACACCTTC
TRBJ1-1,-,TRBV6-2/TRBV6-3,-,CASSYASDARGDEAFF,TGTGCCAGCAGTTACGCCTCAGACGCGCGAGGCGATGAAGCTTTCTTT
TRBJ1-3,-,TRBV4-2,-,CASSQDPSGNTIYF,TGTGCCAGCAGCCAAGATCCTTCTGGAAACACCATATATTTT
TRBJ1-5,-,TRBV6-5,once,CASSYDYTGRQPQHF,TGTGCCAGCAGTTATGATTACACAGGGCGACAGCCCCAGCATTTT
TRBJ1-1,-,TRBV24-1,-,CATSDLDSNEAFF,TGTGCCACCAGTGACCTCGACAGCAATGAAGCTTTCTTT
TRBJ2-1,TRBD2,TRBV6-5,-,CASSLGGLSSYNEQFF,TGTGCCAGCAGTTTGGGAGGGCTTAGCTCCTACAATGAGCAGTTCTTC
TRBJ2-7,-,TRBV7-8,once,CASSLGEIPYEQYF,TGTGCCAGCAGCTTAGGGGAGATCCCCTACGAGCAGTACTTC
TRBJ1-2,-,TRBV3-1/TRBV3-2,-,CAIYPGGYGYTF,TGTGCCATCTACCCCGGAGGCTATGGCTACACCTTC
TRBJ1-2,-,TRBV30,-,CACRTQSGWFNGYTF,TGTGCCTGTCGTACACAATCAGGGTGGTTTAACGGCTACACCTTC
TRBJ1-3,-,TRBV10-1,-,CASGSSSGNTIYF,TGCGCCAGCGGTTCTAGCTCTGGAAACACCATATATTTT
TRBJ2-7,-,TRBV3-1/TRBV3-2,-,CASSQEGSSYEQYF,TGTGCCAGCAGCCAAGAAGGGAGCTCCTACGAGCAGTACTTC
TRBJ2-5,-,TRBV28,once,CASRRDRGETQYF,TGTGCCAGCAGGCGGGACAGAGGGGAGACCCAGTACTTC
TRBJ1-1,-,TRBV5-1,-,CASSLDGRWAMNTEAFF,TGCGCCAGCAGCTTGGACGGCAGGTGGGCGATGAACACTGAAGCTTTCTTT
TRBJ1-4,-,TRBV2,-,CASSEGQAGSNEKLFF,TGTGCCAGCAGTGAAGGCCAGGCGGGCAGCAATGAAAAACTGTTTTTT
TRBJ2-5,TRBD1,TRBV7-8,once,CASSSDRAETQYF,TGTGCCAGCAGCTCAGACAGGGCGGAGACCCAGTACTTC
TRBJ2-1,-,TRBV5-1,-,CASSPANPRDEQFF,TGCGCCAGCAGCCCCGCTAACCCACGCGATGAGCAGTTCTTC
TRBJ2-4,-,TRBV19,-,CASSPLGRAGVGSLAKNIQYF,TGTGCCAGTAGCCCCTTGGGGAGGGCAGGGGTGGGGTCGTTAGCCAAAAACATTCAGTACTTC
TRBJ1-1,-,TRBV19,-,CASSSGYTEAFF,TGTGCCAGTAGCTCAGGTTACACTGAAGCTTTCTTT
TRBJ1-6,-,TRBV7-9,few,CASSYGLTSPLHF,TGTGCCAGCAGCTATGGACTGACTTCACCCCTCCACTTT
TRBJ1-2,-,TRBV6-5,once,CASSPDLPGDQGYTF,TGTGCCAGCAGTCCCGATCTCCCAGGGGACCAGGGCTACACCTTC
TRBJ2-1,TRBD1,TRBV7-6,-,CASSPATGTNEQFF,TGTGCCAGCAGCCCCGCGACAGGGACCAATGAGCAGTTCTTC
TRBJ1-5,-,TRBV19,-,CASSIEGVEFGQPQHF,TGTGCCAGTAGTATAGAAGGGGTTGAGTTCGGTCAGCCCCAGCATTTT
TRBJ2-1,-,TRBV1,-,CTSSQDLLAGGHNEQFF,TGCACCAGCAGCCAAGATCTTCTAGCGGGTGGCCACAATGAGCAGTTCTTC
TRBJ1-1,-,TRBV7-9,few,CASSLATGSTEAFF,TGTGCCAGCAGCTTAGCTACGGGATCCACTGAAGCTTTCTTT
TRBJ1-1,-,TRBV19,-,CASIIRDTGSAFF,TGTGCCAGTATCATACGGGACACCGGGTCGGCTTTCTTT
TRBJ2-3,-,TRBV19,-,CASSATYFSSTDTQYF,TGTGCCAGTAGTGCGACATACTTCTCTAGCACAGATACGCAGTATTTT
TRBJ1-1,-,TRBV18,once,CASSPPNGHTGTEAFF,TGTGCCAGCTCACCACCGAATGGGCACACGGGGACTGAAGCTTTCTTT
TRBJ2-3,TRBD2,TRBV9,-,CASSAHTSGTLTDTQYF,TGTGCCAGCAGCGCCCACACTAGCGGGACCCTCACAGATACGCAGTATTTT
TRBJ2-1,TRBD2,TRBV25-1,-,CASRGTSRNEQFF,TGTGCCAGCAGGGGGACTAGTCGGAATGAGCAGTTCTTC
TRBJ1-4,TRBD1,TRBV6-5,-,CASTIRDRGTEKLFF,TGTGCCAGCACCATTCGGGACAGGGGGACCGAAAAACTGTTTTTT
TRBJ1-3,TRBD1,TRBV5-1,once,CASSLRTGHSGNTIYF,TGCGCCAGCAGCTTGAGGACAGGACACTCTGGAAACACCATATATTTT
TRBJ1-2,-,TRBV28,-,CASSLQGYGYTF,TGTGCCAGCAGTTTACAGGGGTATGGCTACACCTTC
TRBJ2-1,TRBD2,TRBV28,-,CASSSAGESYNEQFF,TGTGCCAGCAGTTCAGCGGGAGAGTCCTACAATGAGCAGTTCTTC
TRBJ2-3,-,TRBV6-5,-,CASNGGGTDTQYF,TGTGCCAGCAATGGCGGGGGCACAGATACGCAGTATTTT
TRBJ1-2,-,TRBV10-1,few,CASLYRERPHYGYTF,TGCGCCAGCCTTTACAGGGAGAGGCCCCACTATGGCTACACCTTC
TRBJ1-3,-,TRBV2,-,CASSERDSSGNTIYF,TGTGCCAGCAGTGAGAGGGACTCCTCTGGAAACACCATATATTTT
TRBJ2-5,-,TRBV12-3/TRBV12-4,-,CASSIQEQETQYF,TGTGCCAGCAGTATCCAGGAACAAGAGACCCAGTACTTC
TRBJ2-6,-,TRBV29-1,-,CSTSSSGANVLTF,TGCAGCACTTCAAGCTCTGGGGCCAACGTCCTGACTTTC
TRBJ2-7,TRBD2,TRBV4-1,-,CASSQVAGEDEQYF,TGCGCCAGCAGCCAAGTAGCGGGAGAGGACGAGCAGTACTTC
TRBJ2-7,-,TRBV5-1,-,CASSFGGAAYEQYF,TGCGCCAGCAGCTTCGGGGGAGCTGCCTACGAGCAGTACTTC
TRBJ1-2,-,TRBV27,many,CASSLTLVSGYTF,TGTGCCAGCAGTTTAACTCTTGTCTCTGGCTACACCTTC
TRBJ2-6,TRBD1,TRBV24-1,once,CATAPGTANSGANVLTF,TGTGCCACCGCCCCCGGGACAGCGAACTCTGGGGCCAACGTCCTGACTTTC
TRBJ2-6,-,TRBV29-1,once,CSVMSADSGANVLTF,TGCAGCGTTATGTCAGCGGACTCTGGGGCCAACGTCCTGACTTTC
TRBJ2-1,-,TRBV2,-,CASSGLSHEQFF,TGTGCCAGCAGTGGACTTTCCCATGAGCAGTTCTTC
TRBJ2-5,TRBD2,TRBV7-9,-,CASSSTGGLALETQYF,TGTGCCAGCAGCTCAACTGGGGGACTAGCTTTGGAGACCCAGTACTTC
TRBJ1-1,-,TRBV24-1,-,CATSAGVNTEAFF,TGTGCCACCAGTGCAGGGGTGAACACTGAAGCTTTCTTT